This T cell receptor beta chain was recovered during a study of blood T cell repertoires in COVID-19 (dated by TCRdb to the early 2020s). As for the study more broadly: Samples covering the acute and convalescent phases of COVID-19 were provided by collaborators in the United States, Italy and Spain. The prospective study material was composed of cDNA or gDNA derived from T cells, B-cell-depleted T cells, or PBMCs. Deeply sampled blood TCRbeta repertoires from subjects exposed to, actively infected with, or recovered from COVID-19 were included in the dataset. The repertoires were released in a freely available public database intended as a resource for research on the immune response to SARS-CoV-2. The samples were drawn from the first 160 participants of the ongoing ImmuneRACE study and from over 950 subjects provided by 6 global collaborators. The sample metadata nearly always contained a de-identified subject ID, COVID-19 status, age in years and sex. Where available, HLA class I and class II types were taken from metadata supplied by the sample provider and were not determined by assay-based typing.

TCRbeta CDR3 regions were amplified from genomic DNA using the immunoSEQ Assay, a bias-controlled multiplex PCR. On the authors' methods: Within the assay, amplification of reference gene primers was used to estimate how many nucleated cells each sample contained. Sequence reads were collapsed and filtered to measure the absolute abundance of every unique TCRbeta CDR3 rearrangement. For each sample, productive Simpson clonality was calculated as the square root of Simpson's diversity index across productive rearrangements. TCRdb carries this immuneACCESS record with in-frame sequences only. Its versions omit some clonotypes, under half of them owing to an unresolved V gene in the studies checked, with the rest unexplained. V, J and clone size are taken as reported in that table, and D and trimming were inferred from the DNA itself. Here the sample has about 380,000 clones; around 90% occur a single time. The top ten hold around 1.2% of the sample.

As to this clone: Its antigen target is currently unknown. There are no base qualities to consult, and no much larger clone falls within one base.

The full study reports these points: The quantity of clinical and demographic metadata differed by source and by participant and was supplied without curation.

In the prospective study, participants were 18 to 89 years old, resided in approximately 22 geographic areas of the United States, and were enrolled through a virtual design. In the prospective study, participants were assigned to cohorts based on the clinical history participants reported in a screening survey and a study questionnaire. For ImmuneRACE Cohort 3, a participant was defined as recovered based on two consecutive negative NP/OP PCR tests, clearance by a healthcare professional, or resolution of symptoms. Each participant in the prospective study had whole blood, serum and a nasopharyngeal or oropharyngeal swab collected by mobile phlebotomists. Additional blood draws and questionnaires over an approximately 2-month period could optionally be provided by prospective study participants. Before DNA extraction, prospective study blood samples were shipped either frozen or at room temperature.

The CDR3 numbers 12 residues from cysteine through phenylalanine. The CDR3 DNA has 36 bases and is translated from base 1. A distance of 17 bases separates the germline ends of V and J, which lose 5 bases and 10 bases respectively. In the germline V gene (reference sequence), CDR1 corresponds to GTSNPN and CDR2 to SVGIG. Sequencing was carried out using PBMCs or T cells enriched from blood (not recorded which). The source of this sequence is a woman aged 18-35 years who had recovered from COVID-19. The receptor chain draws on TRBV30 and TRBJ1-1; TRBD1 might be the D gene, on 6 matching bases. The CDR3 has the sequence CAWGIPGHAAFF. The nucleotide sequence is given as TGTGCCTGGGGGATACCGGGACACGCAGCTTTCTTT.